These 10 T cell receptor beta chains were all obtained from the same sample, sequenced in a study of cytomegalovirus exposure and HLA in healthy donors. The primer mix had 60 Vbeta and 13 Jbeta primers. The method was immunoSEQ multiplex PCR; TCRdb's version includes in-frame clones alone and lacks a portion of them. This sample contains fewer than 110,000 clones. Material for sequencing was PBMCs. These receptors were taken from a man aged 35 to 55 in good health and CMV-seronegative.

CDR3 coding DNA: TGTGCCAGCAGCACCGCCGGCGGTTTAAGACTAGGGAATGAGCAGTTCTTC. It yields the protein CASSTAGGLRLGNEQFF. The chain recombines TRBV21-1 with TRBJ2-1; TRBD2, as called in the table, went unchecked against the DNA. TRBV21-1 is listed as a pseudogene. CDR3 length: 17 amino acids.

The chain uses TRBV5-8 and TRBJ2-1; a possible D gene is TRBD2 (8 bases). This CDR3 comprises 18 residues. Germline assignment: CDR1 SGHTS and CDR2 YDEGEE. V was trimmed by 0 bases and J by 2 bases, leaving 18 bases between them. The CDR3: CASSLGQGTSGTYNEQFF. The CDR3 DNA reads TGTGCCAGCAGCTTGGGACAGGGTACTAGCGGTACCTACAATGAGCAGTTCTTC. The full variable domain, its missing parts supplied by reference TRBV5-8 and TRBJ2-1, is EAGVTQSPTHLIKTRGQQATLRCSPISGHTSVYWYQQALGLGLQFLLWYDEGEERNRGNFPPRFSGRQFPNYSSELNVNALELEDSALYLCASSLGQGTSGTYNEQFFGPGTRLTVL.

J is TRBJ2-4 and V is TRBV11-2, with D possibly being TRBD1 (7 bases). Germline assignment: CDR1 SGHAT and CDR2 FQNNGV. The CDR3 is made up of 15 amino acids. V was pared by 5 bases and J by 6 bases, with 17 bases between. CDR3 sequence: CASSRDREVGNIQYF. CDR3 nucleotide sequence: TGTGCCAGCAGCAGAGACAGGGAGGTGGGAAACATTCAGTACTTC.

The rearrangement joins TRBV6-5 to TRBJ1-6; TRBD1 might be the D (6 bases). Trimming cost V 2 bases and J 7 bases, with 12 bases left between them. From germline, CDR1 is MNHEY and CDR2 SVGAGI. CDR3 length equals 15 residues. CDR3 in amino acids: CASSYMDRKNSPLHF. The CDR3 region has the DNA TGTGCCAGCAGTTACATGGACAGAAAAAATTCACCCCTCCACTTT.

The rearrangement uses TRBV7-9 and TRBJ2-3; unclear D gene. The CDR3 extends over 13 amino acids. Per the germline V gene, CDR1 is SEHNR and CDR2 is FQNEAQ (reference sequence). The V gene lost 6 bases and the J gene lost 4 bases, with 11 bases spanning the gap. The CDR3 region has the DNA TGTGCCAGCAGTAAGCTCTTCTCAGATACGCAGTATTTT. This encodes CASSKLFSDTQYF.

The rearrangement uses TRBV25-1 and TRBJ2-4; tentative D call: TRBD2 (6 bases). This CDR3 has 14 residues. Germline values: CDR1 MGHDK, CDR2 SYGVNS. V shed 4 bases and J shed 5 bases, with 12 bases lying between them. The CDR3 here is CASSGLGLENIQYF. Here the CDR3 DNA reads TGTGCCAGCAGTGGGTTGGGACTGGAAAACATTCAGTACTTC.

This chain connects TRBV29-1 to TRBJ2-1, with 7 bases aligning to TRBD2. In germline, CDR1 is SQVTM, CDR2 ANQGSEA. V lost 4 bases to trimming and J lost 6 bases; unmatched junction nucleotides: 12. This CDR3 contains 15 residues. CDR3 DNA sequence: TGCAGCGTTGTGGGTATTGCGGGGGACCTCAATGAGCAGTTCTTC. The encoded protein is CSVVGIAGDLNEQFF.

V usage is TRBV10-3 and J usage is TRBJ1-4; weak D call: TRBD1 (5 bases). Germline V gene lookup returns CDR1 ENHRY and CDR2 SYGVKD. Trimming pared 5 bases from V and 7 bases from J, leaving 17 bases between. The CDR3 totals 15 residues. CDR3 DNA sequence: TGTGCCATCAGTCCGCAGACAGCGGAGGGTGAAAAACTGTTTTTT. This encodes CAISPQTAEGEKLFF.

This rearrangement joins TRBV6-5 to TRBJ1-2; D remains unclear. The CDR3 has 13 residues. The germline CDR1 and CDR2 sequences are MNHEY and SVGAGI. Trimming stripped 2 bases from V and 2 bases from J, with 6 bases between. CDR3 sequence: CASSYQANYGYTF. The CDR3 nucleotides are TGTGCCAGCAGTTACCAAGCGAACTATGGCTACACCTTC.

The V gene is TRBV5-1, the J gene TRBJ2-7; TRBD1 matches 7 bases. In germline, CDR1 is SGHRS, CDR2 YFSETQ. The CDR3 is 14 residues long. Trimming cost V 6 bases and J 2 bases; bases outside gene matches: 8. For the CDR3, the DNA is TGCGCCAGCACCCCGACAGGGTCGCCCTACGAGCAGTACTTC. It yields the protein CASTPTGSPYEQYF.